This TCR beta chain was captured in a study of blood T cell repertoires in COVID-19. At the level of the study: COVID-19 samples, acute and convalescent, were from the United States, Italy and Spain. PBMCs, B-cell-depleted T cells, or T cells were the source of the cDNA or gDNA that made up the material.

The V segment lost 3 bases and the J segment 7 bases; nucleotides outside the gene matches: 2. CDR1 and CDR2 (germline): MRHNA, SNTAGT. The CDR3 consists of 14 residues. Here immunoSEQ multiplex PCR was the method, and the copy in TCRdb shows in-frame clones only, minus some. The table shows more than 150,000 clones, with roughly four fifths occurring only once. The sample taken for sequencing was peripheral blood. The receptor was isolated from a human donor in a cohort sampled during active COVID-19. The chain couples TRBV6-4 to TRBJ2-1, with 11 bases lining up with TRBD2. DNA for the CDR3: TGTGCCAGCAGTGAGTTAGCGGGGGGGAATGAGCAGTTCTTC. Translating gives CASSELAGGNEQFF.